This T cell receptor beta chain was documented in a study of Ad26.COV2.S vaccination and SARS-CoV-2 variants (dated by TCRdb to 2020 to 2023). For context, the study as a whole: Vaccine-arm donors were drawn from COV1001, a multicentre, randomized, double-blind, placebo-controlled phase I-IIa trial of Ad26.COV2.S in healthy adults. Trial participants were randomized into five groups of five, in which low-dose or high-dose Ad26.COV2.S was given once or twice, or placebo was given on both occasions. A total of some 30 samples were included in the TCR-sequenced set, comprising roughly 19 Ad26.COV2.S vaccine recipients, 5 placebo recipients and 8 SARS-CoV-2 convalescent individuals. Blinding of investigators to trial group allocation was maintained during experiments and outcome assessment. TCRbeta repertoire sequencing was used to assess the specificity and breadth of SARS-CoV-2-reactive T cell receptors after Ad26.COV2.S vaccination. Ad26.COV2.S was given intramuscularly at 5x10^10 or 1x10^11 viral particles, as a single shot or as two shots 56 days apart.

This clone appeared many times. Its antigen specificity is not known. No base quality values were provided; no much bigger clone lies one nucleotide off. TCRbeta CDR3 regions were sequenced with the immunoSEQ Assay. After extraction, genomic DNA underwent amplification by bias-controlled multiplex PCR, followed by high-throughput sequencing. The authors' pipeline ran thus. To quantify the absolute abundance of every unique TCRbeta CDR3 region, sequences were collapsed and filtered. Usable DNA was measured by amplifying reference genes present in all nucleated cells, and TCRbeta template counts were normalized to that usable DNA to estimate T cell fraction. Repertoire TCRs were annotated as SARS-CoV-2-specific when V gene, CDR3 amino acid sequence and J gene were exactly matched to a known reactive TCR set. MIRA supplied the reference SARS-CoV-2 TCR set, which was filtered for enrichment in COVID-19-positive ImmuneCODE repertoires so that public or cross-reactive TCRs were removed. Using the MIRA antigens, annotated TCRs were further analysed by specific ORF or by position within an ORF. Breadth was defined as the number of annotated unique rearrangements divided by the total number of unique productive rearrangements, and depth was defined as the summed frequency of the annotated unique rearrangements. TCR breadth was compared between groups using two-sided Wilcoxon rank-sum tests. TCRdb holds this immuneACCESS table with in-frame rearrangements only. Some clones are missing; in checked studies, unresolved V genes explain under half, and the rest has no known cause. For V, J and clone size, that table is used; D and trimming come from the DNA. Present in this sample are roughly 460,000 clones, roughly 87% of which were seen just once. The top ten hold roughly 1.7% of the sample.

V trim: 5 bases; J trim: 5 bases; unmatched bases: 5. CDR1 and CDR2, per the germline V gene, are MNHEY and SVGEGT. Including the terminal cysteine and phenylalanine, the CDR3 comprises 14 residues. The entry retains the CDR3 DNA only, 42 bases that are in frame from base 1. Study-level results and caveats: The authors noted that total T cell responses may have been underestimated by the TCR breadth and depth analyses. Higher spike-specific TCR breadth was observed in Ad26.COV2.S recipients than in placebo recipients (P = 0.0014). Vaccine and placebo recipients had similar non-spike TCR breadth, a finding consistent with the vaccine containing only spike. Substantial breadth of spike-specific CD8+ and CD4+ T cell responses was reported after vaccination. The study was not powered to compare responses between vaccine doses or regimens.

Interpreted using the paper, the treatment or condition label stands for: 15 to 20 received Ad26.COV2.S at low or high dose, single or two shots; 5 received placebo; per-sample allocation not given. For vaccine and placebo recipients, repertoires were sequenced using samples collected on day 63 after the first injection. In Cohort 1b, about 25 adults aged 18-55 years were enrolled at a single site in Boston, USA, between 29 July and 7 August 2020. Ad26.COV2.S was a replication-incompetent adenovirus type 26 vector that expressed a prefusion-stabilized SARS-CoV-2 spike protein derived from the original Wuhan strain.

The rearrangement joined TRBV6-2 or TRBV6-3 to TRBJ2-2; the central 7 bases match TRBD2. The source was peripheral blood, collected in a trial of Ad26.COV2.S vaccine versus placebo. The receptor was derived from a person aged 18-60 years who received the Ad26.COV2.S COVID-19 vaccine or a placebo. The CDR3 protein sequence reads: CASSKRGETGELFF. Read as DNA, the sequence is TGTGCCAGCAGTAAACGGGGGGAAACCGGGGAGCTGTTTTTT.